Below, 21 T cell receptor beta chains from the same sample are listed, as sequenced in a study of blood T cell repertoires in COVID-19. The table came from immunoSEQ multiplex PCR; TCRdb's copy has only in-frame clones and leaves some out. Seen here are a few hundred thousand clones, roughly 80% observed once, and the top ten hold approximately 5%. Sample: PBMCs or T cells enriched from blood (not recorded which). All receptors come from a woman aged 50 to 60 who had recovered from COVID-19.

The V and J genes are TRBV13 and TRBJ2-7; perhaps TRBD1 as D (6 bases). Germline values: CDR1 PRHDT, CDR2 FYEKMQ (reference sequence). With 6 bases removed from V and 3 bases from J, the gap between germline ends came to 15 bases. The CDR3 consists of 14 residues. CDR3 sequence (DNA): TGTGCCAGCAGTATCAACAGGGTTTTCTACGAGCAGTACTTC. The encoded protein is CASSINRVFYEQYF.

The V gene is TRBV6-5, the J gene TRBJ1-4, with D hard to call. Per germline, CDR1 MNHEY and CDR2 SVGAGI. The CDR3 is 16 residues long. The V end was cut by 0 bases, the J end by 8 bases, with 16 bases between. The CDR3 loop is CASSYSFSGIGEKLFF. The CDR3 DNA sequence: TGTGCCAGCAGTTACTCATTTTCGGGGATTGGGGAAAAACTGTTTTTT.

This clone came up a few times. The rearrangement links TRBV14 to TRBJ2-6; D is unclear. V was trimmed by 4 bases and J by 4 bases, leaving 5 bases between them. Looked up from germline, CDR1 is SGHDN and CDR2 is FVKESK. The CDR3 loop spans 13 amino acids. The CDR3 DNA sequence: TGTGCCAGCAGCCTCGTCGGGGCCAACGTCCTGACTTTC. Protein: CASSLVGANVLTF.

In this sample, this clone turned up once. The V and J genes are TRBV12-3 or TRBV12-4 and TRBJ2-6, with 8 bases aligning to TRBD2. The CDR3 spans 13 residues. After removal of 8 bases from V and 9 bases from J, the junction contained 6 bases not matched to a gene. CDR3 in DNA: TGTGCCAGCGGAGCGGGGGACCTCAACGTCCTGACTTTC. Residues: CASGAGDLNVLTF.

This chain uses TRBV15 with TRBJ2-7, with 7 bases fitting TRBD2. Germline trimming cut 1 base from V and 3 bases from J; bases unmatched to any gene: 0. This CDR3 spans 13 amino acids. Germline CDR1 reads LNHNV; CDR2 reads YYDKDF (reference sequence). CDR3 DNA: TGTGCCACCAGCAGAGGCGGGAGCTACGAGCAGTACTTC. It encodes CATSRGGSYEQYF.

This clone occurred once. The genes are TRBV7-6 and TRBJ2-7, with 11 bases that match TRBD1. V was pared by 1 base and J by 5 bases, with 7 bases of the junction left unmatched. The CDR3 spans 16 residues. The germline V gene has CDR1 SGHVS and CDR2 FNYEAQ. This chain's CDR3 is CASSLVNGQGANEQYF. The CDR3 DNA reads TGTGCCAGCAGCTTAGTAAATGGACAGGGGGCCAACGAGCAGTACTTC.

V is TRBV7-2 and J is TRBJ1-2; D unclear. V lost 1 base and J lost 8, with 8 bases in between. The CDR3 loop spans 12 amino acids. CDR1 is SGHTA and CDR2 is FQGNSA in the germline V gene. CDR3 DNA sequence: TGTGCCAGCAGCTTAGATTCGGTGGGCTACACCTTC. It translates to CASSLDSVGYTF.

The chain recombines TRBV19 with TRBJ1-1; D gene uncertain. The CDR3 contains 17 residues. Germline loops: CDR1 LNHDA, CDR2 SQIVND (reference sequence). Between the trimmed V and J ends, which lost 3 bases and 0 bases, there was a span of 17 bases. The CDR3 coding sequence is TGTGCCAGTAGTATTATAGGTACGCGGGGAATGAACACTGAAGCTTTCTTT. Its protein is CASSIIGTRGMNTEAFF.

The CDR3 region is CAWSVDSNYGYTF. CDR3 nucleotide sequence: TGTGCCTGGAGTGTAGACAGTAACTATGGCTACACCTTC. The chain links TRBV30 to TRBJ1-2; D may be TRBD1 (5 bases). Trimming took 0 bases from V and 1 from J, leaving 6 bases between them. The CDR3 sequence is 13 residues long. In germline, CDR1 is GTSNPN, CDR2 SVGIG (reference sequence).

Only one count was recorded for this clone. V gene TRBV4-3 combines with J gene TRBJ1-5, with a tentative D call TRBD1 (5 bases). The CDR3 is 14 residues long. Germline V CDR1 and CDR2: LGHNA, YSLEER. V lost 2 bases and J lost 1, with 6 bases in between. CDR3 in DNA: TGCGCCAGCAGCCAACAGGGAAGCAATCAGCCCCAGCATTTT. Its protein is CASSQQGSNQPQHF.

The chain combines TRBV7-3 with TRBJ2-1; D is ambiguous. The V gene lost 5 bases and the J gene lost 4 bases, with 9 bases spanning the gap. CDR1 is SGHTA, CDR2 FQGTGA, per germline. The CDR3 loop spans 13 amino acids. For the CDR3, the DNA is TGTGCCAGCAGCCCCACGCGGTACAATGAGCAGTTCTTC. This gives the protein CASSPTRYNEQFF.

This clone has a handful of counts. This chain links TRBV28 with TRBJ1-1, with D tentatively TRBD1 (6 bases). Trimming removed 1 base at V and 6 bases at J, with 15 bases between. Germline CDR1 is MDHEN and CDR2 is SYDVKM. This CDR3 contains 15 residues. CDR3 bases: TGTGCCAGCAGTTTATCGGTGGGGGCAATTTCTGAAGCTTTCTTT. Protein: CASSLSVGAISEAFF.

This clone was observed a single time. Here the CDR3 DNA reads TGTGCCACCAGCAGAGATCGGTCCCCCACGCAGGGCAAAATGAACACTGAAGCTTTCTTT. Translation: CATSRDRSPTQGKMNTEAFF. The chain employs TRBV15 and TRBJ1-1; perhaps TRBD1 as D (5 bases). The V end was cut by 0 bases, the J end by 0 bases, with 23 bases between. The CDR3 is 20 residues long. The germline gives CDR1 LNHNV, CDR2 YYDKDF (reference sequence).

This chain links TRBV3-1 (or the pseudogene TRBV3-2) with TRBJ1-3; TRBD1 agrees at 8 bases. Losses at the gene ends were 6 bases for V and 0 bases for J; bases not matched to a gene: 10. Germline CDR1 and CDR2: LGHDT and YNNKEL (reference sequence). The CDR3 sequence is 17 residues long. The CDR3 here is CASSQHRQGFSGNTIYF. CDR3 nucleotides: TGTGCCAGCAGTCAACATCGACAGGGGTTCTCTGGAAACACCATATATTTT.

The genes are TRBV4-2 and TRBJ1-2; no clear D. This CDR3 has 17 residues. Trimming left V 0 bases short and J 5 bases short, with 19 bases between. The germline CDR1 and CDR2 sequences are LGHNA and YNFKEQ. CDR3 loop: CASSQDFSEAGGYGYTF. The CDR3 nucleotides are TGTGCCAGCAGCCAAGATTTTTCAGAGGCGGGCGGGTATGGCTACACCTTC.

V usage is TRBV7-9 and J usage is TRBJ2-7; maybe TRBD2 (6 bases). Germline V gene data show CDR1 as SEHNR and CDR2 as FQNEAQ (reference sequence). Trimming removed 4 bases at V and 1 base at J, with 17 bases between. The CDR3 is 16 amino acids. CDR3 nucleotide sequence: TGTGCCAGCAGCTCTCGGGAGCCCGCTTCGTCCTACGAGCAGTACTTC. It specifies CASSSREPASSYEQYF.

The chain recombines TRBV7-8 with TRBJ2-3, with D maybe TRBD2 (6 bases). The CDR3 has 14 residues. CDR1 SGHVS and CDR2 FQNEAQ come from the germline V gene. Trimming took off 2 bases at V and 5 bases at J, with 11 bases between the two ends. Here the CDR3 reads CASSLRAGRDTQYF. The CDR3 bases are TGTGCCAGCAGCTTACGAGCGGGCAGAGATACGCAGTATTTT. Supplemented by reference TRBV7-8 and TRBJ2-3, the full variable domain reads GAGVSQSPRYKVAKRGQDVALRCDPISGHVSLFWYQQALGQGPEFLTYFQNEAQLDKSGLPSDRFFAERPEGSVSTLKIQRTQQEDSAVYLCASSLRAGRDTQYFGPGTRLTVL.

This clone has just a few counts. The genes are TRBV27 and TRBJ1-5; 8 bases map to TRBD1. V lost 5 bases, J lost 4 bases, and 4 bases stayed unmatched. The CDR3 runs 14 residues. CDR1 is MNHEY and CDR2 is SMNVEV in the germline V gene (reference sequence). The CDR3 nucleotides read TGTGCCAGCAGTACAGGGGGTGTGAATCAGCCCCAGCATTTT. Translated, it gives CASSTGGVNQPQHF.

The CDR3 coding sequence is TGTGCCAGCAGGACTGCAACTAATGAAAAACTGTTTTTT. Translating it yields CASRTATNEKLFF. V gene TRBV6-5 combines with J gene TRBJ1-4; no firm D call. Trimming stripped 6 bases from V and 0 bases from J, with 5 bases between. The CDR3 runs 13 residues. Germline V gene sequence: CDR1 MNHEY, CDR2 SVGAGI.

V usage is TRBV18 and J usage is TRBJ1-2; 9 bases fit TRBD1. The V segment lost 2 bases and the J segment 4 bases; nucleotides outside the gene matches: 5. Per the germline V gene, CDR1 is KGHSH and CDR2 is LQKENI. This CDR3 has 15 amino acids. CDR3: CASSPRTGEIYGYTF. CDR3 in DNA: TGTGCCAGCTCACCAAGGACAGGGGAGATCTATGGCTACACCTTC.

The V gene is TRBV15, the J gene TRBJ1-3, with a tentative D call TRBD1 (6 bases). Trimming took 0 bases from V and 4 from J, leaving 16 bases between them. From germline, CDR1 is LNHNV and CDR2 YYDKDF (reference sequence). This CDR3 is 17 amino acids long. This chain's CDR3 is CATSRDNPHRAGNTIYF. The CDR3 bases are TGTGCCACCAGCAGAGATAATCCACACAGGGCGGGAAACACCATATATTTT.